The rows below give T cell receptor beta chains drawn from one sample of a study of post-analysis software for immune sequencing data. TCRdb reprocessed the PCR reads with MiXCR, giving one entry per CDR3 protein. The repertoire has around 150,000 distinct CDR3 sequences, 36% of them found once; the top ten carry roughly 28%. Sequences were derived from blood, sampled after autologous hematopoietic stem cell transplantation. The receptors originated from a girl between 10 and 17 years old with multiple sclerosis. The CDR3 runs from the conserved cysteine through the conserved F or W. Each record gives: CDR3 DNA, CDR3 protein, D gene, clone size, V gene, J gene. The D gene is left open where the match is weak. Clone size is shown for a subset of rows, as once, few, many or a class of expanded clone.

cdr3_nt: TGTGCCAGCAGCTTGGGGGGTTTCTCCTACGAGCAGTACTTC; cdr3_aa: CASSLGGFSYEQYF; d_call: -; clone_size: -; v_call: TRBV5-5; j_call: TRBJ2-7
cdr3_nt: TGTGCCAGCAGCTTAGTCCCGAGGTTAAAGAATGAGCAGTTCTTC; cdr3_aa: CASSLVPRLKNEQFF; d_call: -; clone_size: few; v_call: TRBV13; j_call: TRBJ2-1
cdr3_nt: TGCAGTGCTAGGTCCCTAGCGGGAGGGCCGGATACGCAGTATTTT; cdr3_aa: CSARSLAGGPDTQYF; d_call: TRBD2; clone_size: few; v_call: TRBV20-1; j_call: TRBJ2-3
cdr3_nt: TGCAGCGGATCGACAGGGGGCGGGGATACGCAGTATTTT; cdr3_aa: CSGSTGGGDTQYF; d_call: TRBD1; clone_size: -; v_call: TRBV29-1; j_call: TRBJ2-3
cdr3_nt: TGTGCCAGCACAGCGGACAGAGGCTATGGCTACACCTTC; cdr3_aa: CASTADRGYGYTF; d_call: -; clone_size: -; v_call: TRBV6-2/TRBV6-3; j_call: TRBJ1-2
cdr3_nt: TGTGCCAGCAGCTTAGCCGTTGCTAGCGGGGGACTTGGGGGCATTCAGTACTTC; cdr3_aa: CASSLAVASGGLGGIQYF; d_call: TRBD2; clone_size: -; v_call: TRBV7-9; j_call: TRBJ2-4
cdr3_nt: TGTGCCAGCAGCGCCGGGGACAGGATCAACGAGCAGTACTTC; cdr3_aa: CASSAGDRINEQYF; d_call: TRBD1; clone_size: -; v_call: TRBV9; j_call: TRBJ2-7
cdr3_nt: TGCGCCAGCAGCCAAGATGAGGGTCCCCGCTTCTCGCAGTATTTT; cdr3_aa: CASSQDEGPRFSQYF; d_call: -; clone_size: -; v_call: TRBV4-3; j_call: TRBJ2-3
cdr3_nt: TGTGCCAGCAGCCAACGAGGGGTCCTATACAATGAGCAGTTCTTC; cdr3_aa: CASSQRGVLYNEQFF; d_call: -; clone_size: -; v_call: TRBV6-5; j_call: TRBJ2-1
cdr3_nt: TGTGCCTGGAGTGTACGGACTAGCTCGTTCTTC; cdr3_aa: CAWSVRTSSFF; d_call: TRBD2; clone_size: few; v_call: TRBV30; j_call: TRBJ2-1
cdr3_nt: TGTGCCAGCAGCTCGCAGGGGAGGCACACTGAAGCTTTCTTT; cdr3_aa: CASSSQGRHTEAFF; d_call: -; clone_size: -; v_call: TRBV5-5; j_call: TRBJ1-1
cdr3_nt: TGTGCCACCGGCGGGAACTACAATGAGCAGTTCTTC; cdr3_aa: CATGGNYNEQFF; d_call: -; clone_size: many; v_call: TRBV24-1; j_call: TRBJ2-1
cdr3_nt: TGCGCCAGCAGCCCCATAGGACTAGCGGGATCTAAGGAGCAGTACTTC; cdr3_aa: CASSPIGLAGSKEQYF; d_call: TRBD2; clone_size: -; v_call: TRBV5-1; j_call: TRBJ2-7
cdr3_nt: TGTGCCAGCAGCCCCGACAGGATCTCCTACAATGAGCAGTTCTTC; cdr3_aa: CASSPDRISYNEQFF; d_call: -; clone_size: many; v_call: TRBV7-2; j_call: TRBJ2-1
cdr3_nt: TGCAGTGCTACGGACACGGTCAATCAGCCCCAGCATTTT; cdr3_aa: CSATDTVNQPQHF; d_call: -; clone_size: -; v_call: TRBV20-1; j_call: TRBJ1-5
cdr3_nt: TGTGCCAGCAGTTCCTGGGCGGGAGGCGATACGCAGTATTTT; cdr3_aa: CASSSWAGGDTQYF; d_call: TRBD2; clone_size: few; v_call: TRBV12-3/TRBV12-4; j_call: TRBJ2-3